Presented here are 30 T cell receptor beta chains from one specimen sequenced in a study of healthy donors' naive CD4 and CD8 T cells. Each TCR library used around 500 ng of total RNA and a linear amplification protocol. TCRdb independently ran MiXCR on the reads; one entry per CDR3 protein. The table lists about 180,000 distinct CDR3 sequences, around 80% of them singletons, with 2% to 2.5% in the top ten. The material sequenced was naive CD4+ and CD8+ T cells sorted from blood, pooled from several donors. These receptors all come from a pool of human donors in good health; the sample pools cells from several healthy donors.

The J gene is TRBJ1-1, the V gene TRBV30; D unclear. V shed 2 bases and J shed 11 bases, with 12 bases lying between them. The CDR3 totals 11 residues. CDR1 is GTSNPN, CDR2 SVGIG, per germline (reference sequence). The CDR3 reads CAWSPGRKAFF. The CDR3, as DNA: TGTGCCTGGAGTCCTGGCCGAAAGGCTTTCTTT.

Turning to this clonotype: Germline and junction disagree at one end, which may indicate a read error. Written as DNA, the CDR3 is TGTGCCAGCAGTTACAGGGACAGGGGGCCCTACGAACAGTACTTC. Its protein is CASSYRDRGPYEQYF. This sequence joins TRBV6-5 and TRBJ2-7; 12 nucleotides agree with TRBD1. CDR3 length equals 15 residues. Germline V gene lookup returns CDR1 MNHEY and CDR2 SVGAGI.

The gene calls are TRBV29-1 and TRBJ2-1; no clear D gene. The V end was cut by 5 bases, the J end by 2 bases, with 10 bases between. The CDR3 consists of 13 residues. Looked up from germline, CDR1 is SQVTM and CDR2 is ANQGSEA. The CDR3 DNA reads TGCAGCGTTCACGATCACACCTACAATGAGCAGTTCTTC. This sequence encodes CSVHDHTYNEQFF.

V is TRBV5-1 and J is TRBJ2-1; 9 bases map to TRBD2. The CDR3 totals 18 residues. Germline CDR1 is SGHRS and CDR2 is YFSETQ. The V gene end was trimmed by 0 bases and the J gene end by 0 bases; junction bases not matched to a gene: 7. CDR3 region: CASSLAASGVSSYNEQFF. The CDR3 nucleotides read TGCGCCAGCAGCTTGGCCGCTAGCGGGGTCAGCTCCTACAATGAGCAGTTCTTC.

The chain uses TRBV6-2 or TRBV6-3 and TRBJ2-1; 7 nucleotides match TRBD1. The germline gives CDR1 MNHEY, CDR2 SVGEGT. This CDR3 is 13 amino acids long. Trimming took 6 bases from V and 5 from J; bases not matched to a gene: 4. CDR3 protein: CASRADRDNEQFF. The CDR3 coding sequence is TGTGCCAGCAGAGCCGACAGGGACAATGAGCAGTTCTTC.

The rearrangement uses TRBV5-6 and TRBJ2-7; D is perhaps TRBD1 or TRBD2 (5 bases each). The length of the CDR3 is 15 residues. The germline V and J ends were trimmed by 2 bases and 3 bases, with 15 bases remaining between them. Germline V gives CDR1 SGHDT, CDR2 YYEEEE. The CDR3: CASSFHGTDLYEQYF. The DNA for the CDR3 is TGTGCCAGCAGCTTCCACGGGACGGATCTCTACGAGCAGTACTTC.

The chain employs TRBV6-2 or TRBV6-3 and TRBJ2-7; unclear D gene. Germline values: CDR1 MNHEY, CDR2 SVGEGT. The CDR3 sequence is 12 residues long. Trimming removed 3 bases at V and 6 bases at J, with 9 bases between. CDR3 amino acids: CASSYHGREQYF. DNA of the CDR3: TGTGCCAGCAGTTATCACGGGCGCGAGCAGTACTTC.

The sample holds a few counts of this clonotype. The J gene is TRBJ2-3, the V gene TRBV29-1; D unresolved. Trimming removed 4 bases from V and 2 bases from J, with 13 bases in between. This CDR3 contains 14 residues. Germline V CDR1 and CDR2: SQVTM, ANQGSEA. The CDR3 spells CSVVGRSSTDTQYF. As DNA, the CDR3 is TGCAGCGTTGTCGGCAGGTCATCCACAGATACGCAGTATTTT.

The chain joins TRBV5-4 to TRBJ2-1, with TRBD1 identical over 11 bases. Germline V gene lookup returns CDR1 SGHNT and CDR2 YYREEE (reference sequence). V lost 4 bases, J lost 4 bases, and 10 bases stayed unmatched. The CDR3 is 17 amino acids. Here the CDR3 DNA reads TGTGCCAGCAGCCCAAGGGGGACAGGGGGAAGTTACAATGAGCAGTTCTTC. Translation: CASSPRGTGGSYNEQFF. The full variable domain, in which reference TRBV5-4 and TRBJ2-1 provide the parts outside the CDR3, is ETGVTQSPTHLIKTRGQQVTLRCSSQSGHNTVSWYQQALGQGPQFIFQYYREEENGRGNFPPRFSGLQFPNYSSELNVNALELDDSALYLCASSPRGTGGSYNEQFFGPGTRLTVL.

The V gene is TRBV29-1, the J gene TRBJ1-2; D unresolved. Trimming shortened V by 1 base and J by 4 bases, and 28 bases separated the two germline ends. The CDR3 sequence is 19 residues long. Germline V gene data show CDR1 as SQVTM and CDR2 as ANQGSEA. CDR3 amino acids: CSVEAYDPRENTNLYGYTF. In DNA form, the CDR3 reads TGCAGCGTTGAAGCGTATGACCCCCGGGAAAATACCAACCTCTATGGCTACACCTTC.

This clonotype was found a few times. The chain employs TRBV29-1 and TRBJ1-2; a weak D match, TRBD1 (5 bases). The CDR3 totals 15 residues. From germline, CDR1 is SQVTM and CDR2 ANQGSEA. Trimming left V 3 bases short and J 5 bases short, with 19 bases between. The CDR3: CSVDDSGALWYGYTF. CDR3 nucleotides: TGCAGCGTTGACGATTCCGGGGCCTTATGGTATGGCTACACCTTC.

The J gene is TRBJ2-7, the V gene TRBV6-1; D call uncertain. This CDR3 comprises 10 residues. Trimming stripped 2 bases from V and 9 bases from J, with 5 bases between. Looked up from germline, CDR1 is MNHNS and CDR2 is SASEGT. DNA for the CDR3: TGTGCCAGCAGTGAAAACCGGCAGTACTTC. It encodes CASSENRQYF.

V is TRBV13 and J is TRBJ1-2; D is perhaps TRBD1 (6 bases). Trimming cost V 5 bases and J 2 bases, with 12 bases left between them. The CDR3 runs to 14 residues. Germline V gene data show CDR1 as PRHDT and CDR2 as FYEKMQ (reference sequence). The CDR3 DNA follows: TGTGCCAGCAGCGAGGACAGCTCCAACTATGGCTACACCTTC. Its translation is CASSEDSSNYGYTF.

This chain uses TRBV5-1 with TRBJ2-1; D is possibly TRBD2 (5 bases). The CDR3 loop spans 12 amino acids. Between the trimmed V and J ends, which lost 5 bases and 9 bases, there was a span of 12 bases. Germline V gene data show CDR1 as SGHRS and CDR2 as YFSETQ. CDR3 bases: TGCGCCAGCAGTAGCGAGGGCGGTGAGCAGTTCTTC. This gives the protein CASSSEGGEQFF. Using reference TRBV5-1 and TRBJ2-1 for the parts outside the CDR3, the full variable domain is KAGVTQTPRYLIKTRGQQVTLSCSPISGHRSVSWYQQTPGQGLQFLFEYFSETQRNKGNFPGRFSGRQFSNSRSEMNVSTLELGDSALYLCASSSEGGEQFFGPGTRLTVL.

A remark on this clonotype: A read error may be the cause here, since a much bigger clone is one base away. The V and J genes are TRBV19 and TRBJ1-1; unclear D gene. V gave up 3 bases and J gave up 1 base, with 3 bases separating them. The CDR3 covers 12 residues. CDR1 LNHDA and CDR2 SQIVND come from the germline V gene (reference sequence). Written as DNA, the CDR3 is TGTGCCAGTAGTATGGGGAACACTGAAGCTTTCTTT. It specifies CASSMGNTEAFF.

The table lists this clonotype with a few counts. The chain has TRBV11-1 and TRBJ1-1, with 9 bases matching TRBD1. The junction had 1 base not matched to a gene; V was cut back by 4 bases and J by 1 base. The CDR3 has 14 amino acids. Germline V gene sequence: CDR1 SGHAT, CDR2 FQDESV (reference sequence). For the CDR3, the DNA is TGTGCCAGCAGCTCACAGGGGGCGAACACTGAAGCTTTCTTT. This encodes CASSSQGANTEAFF.

The chain couples TRBV29-1 to TRBJ2-1; TRBD1 aligns across 7 bases. This CDR3 comprises 19 residues. Germline CDR1 is SQVTM and CDR2 is ANQGSEA. V lost 2 bases, J lost 0 bases, and 16 bases stayed unmatched. CDR3 in amino acids: CSVEKISVRGQSSYNEQFF. Here the CDR3 DNA reads TGCAGCGTTGAAAAAATTTCGGTAAGGGGACAGAGCTCCTACAATGAGCAGTTCTTC.

The chain has TRBV11-3 and TRBJ2-7; D not resolved. CDR3 length equals 15 residues. Per the germline V gene, CDR1 is SGHNT and CDR2 is YENEEA. V was pared by 2 bases and J by 6 bases, with 17 bases between. The CDR3 loop is CASSLRSGGPSEQYV. For the CDR3, the DNA is TGTGCCAGCAGCTTACGTTCTGGCGGCCCTTCCGAGCAGTACGTC.

This clonotype turned up a few times. The gene calls are TRBV11-1 and TRBJ2-5, with a weak D call TRBD2 (6 bases). CDR3 length equals 16 residues. The V gene lost 1 base and the J gene lost 2 bases, with 14 bases spanning the gap. Germline V gene lookup returns CDR1 SGHAT and CDR2 FQDESV (reference sequence). The CDR3 sequence is CASSLVAGFLQETQYF. The CDR3 region has the DNA TGTGCCAGCAGCTTAGTTGCGGGATTCCTTCAAGAGACCCAGTACTTC.

The rearrangement uses TRBV19 and TRBJ1-5; D not resolved. V dropped 5 bases and J dropped 4 bases, with 15 bases sitting between them. Germline-derived CDR1 and CDR2 are LNHDA and SQIVND (reference sequence). This CDR3 has 15 residues. The CDR3 coding sequence is TGTGCCAGTAGTCCCACACCTACCCGAAATCAGCCCCAGCATTTT. Translating gives CASSPTPTRNQPQHF.

This clonotype was detected only a few times. The chain has TRBV19 and TRBJ1-2; 7 bases align to TRBD1. The CDR3 length is 13 residues. Losses at the gene ends were 5 bases for V and 5 bases for J; bases not matched to a gene: 5. Per germline, CDR1 LNHDA and CDR2 SQIVND (reference sequence). CDR3 bases: TGTGCCAGTAGTCCTGGACAGGAGTATGGCTACACCTTC. It translates to CASSPGQEYGYTF.

This clonotype was seen more than once but under ten times. The rearrangement links TRBV19 to TRBJ2-3; D assignment may be TRBD1 or TRBD2 (5 bases each). This CDR3 is built from 14 residues. Trimming left V 3 bases short and J 5 bases short, with 12 bases between. The germline CDR1 and CDR2 sequences are LNHDA and SQIVND (reference sequence). CDR3 DNA: TGTGCCAGTAGTATCGGGCAGGGACGAGATACGCAGTATTTT. This translates into CASSIGQGRDTQYF.

The chain couples TRBV6-4 to TRBJ2-3; 10 bases fit TRBD2. The CDR3 extends over 15 amino acids. Trimming removed 2 bases from V and 3 bases from J; junction bases left unmatched: 2. Germline V CDR1 and CDR2: MRHNA, SNTAGT. Here the CDR3 reads CASSDRTSGTDTQYF. The CDR3 coding sequence is TGTGCCAGCAGTGACAGGACTAGCGGTACAGATACGCAGTATTTT.

The rearrangement joins TRBV27 to TRBJ1-2; unclear D gene. CDR3 length equals 14 residues. Trimming cost V 2 bases and J 3 bases, with 10 bases left between them. Germline V gives CDR1 MNHEY, CDR2 SMNVEV (reference sequence). The CDR3 DNA reads TGTGCCAGCAGTTTACTACCAGTCTACTATGGCTACACCTTC. It specifies CASSLLPVYYGYTF.

The rearrangement joins TRBV29-1 to TRBJ1-1, with 9 bases aligning to TRBD1. The junction had 6 bases not matched to a gene; V was cut back by 8 bases and J by 5 bases. The germline V gene encodes CDR1 SQVTM and CDR2 ANQGSEA. CDR3 size: 12 residues. CDR3 coding DNA: TGCAGCTTACAGGGGGCTGATACTGAAGCTTTCTTT. Its translation is CSLQGADTEAFF.

The gene calls are TRBV15 and TRBJ1-5; D ambiguous. V was trimmed by 1 base and J by 6 bases, leaving 10 bases between them. CDR1 LNHNV and CDR2 YYDKDF come from the germline V gene (reference sequence). This CDR3 is 14 amino acids long. The CDR3 DNA reads as TGTGCCACCAGCAGAGGCCCATTGGGTCAGCCCCAGCATTTT. It specifies CATSRGPLGQPQHF.

J is TRBJ2-6 and V is TRBV29-1, with no clear D. The V end lost 3 bases, the J end lost 0 bases, and 6 bases lay between the germline ends. Germline V gene sequence: CDR1 SQVTM, CDR2 ANQGSEA. The CDR3 runs to 14 residues. The CDR3 here is CSVDAPSGANVLTF. The CDR3 bases are TGCAGCGTTGACGCACCCTCTGGGGCCAACGTCCTGACTTTC.

J is TRBJ1-1 and V is TRBV12-3 or TRBV12-4; D is uncertain. The V and J ends lost 4 bases and 1 base respectively, with 10 bases between them. CDR3 length: 14 residues. In nucleotides, the CDR3 is TGTGCCAGCAGTTCCCTATCTGGGAACACTGAAGCTTTCTTT. As protein: CASSSLSGNTEAFF.

This clonotype was seen a few times. The V and J genes are TRBV29-1 and TRBJ2-7, with D perhaps matching TRBD1 or TRBD2 (5 bases each). CDR3 size: 15 residues. Trimming shortened V by 1 base and J by 3 bases, and 16 bases separated the two germline ends. Germline values: CDR1 SQVTM, CDR2 ANQGSEA. The CDR3, as DNA: TGCAGCGTTGAAGGAGGGGACGGACCCGACTACGAGCAGTACTTC. This translates into CSVEGGDGPDYEQYF.

The chain is built from TRBV6-1 and TRBJ2-7; TRBD1 might be the D (5 bases). This CDR3 comprises 15 residues. Per the germline V gene, CDR1 is MNHNS and CDR2 is SASEGT. The ends were cut back, 2 bases at V and 0 bases at J, with 11 bases in the middle. CDR3 in amino acids: CASSEWTPSSYEQYF. The CDR3 DNA reads TGTGCCAGCAGTGAATGGACACCGAGCTCCTACGAGCAGTACTTC.